Each of the 17 T cell receptor beta chains below was sequenced from the same sample in a study of T cell responses to AZD1222 COVID-19 vaccine. The data were produced by immunoSEQ multiplex PCR, yet TCRdb's version contains in-frame clones alone and is incomplete. The data hold under 200,000 clones, with around 90% observed a single time. The specimen was peripheral blood, collected 28 days after the second dose of the MenACWY control vaccine. All receptors derive from an adult who received the MenACWY meningococcal vaccine as a control.

The J gene is TRBJ1-2, the V gene TRBV6-5; 9 positions match TRBD1. The germline V gene encodes CDR1 MNHEY and CDR2 SVGAGI. The J segment lost 2 bases and the V segment lost 3 bases, leaving 1 base of the junction unmatched. This CDR3 is built from 14 residues. The CDR3 nucleotides read TGTGCCAGCAGTTATGGACAGGGGAACTATGGCTACACCTTC. This translates into CASSYGQGNYGYTF.

The chain is built from TRBV19 and TRBJ2-3, with 9 bases lining up with TRBD1. Germline-derived CDR1 and CDR2 are LNHDA and SQIVND (reference sequence). J gave up 5 bases and V 3 bases, and 9 bases lay outside the gene matches. This CDR3 has 16 amino acids. The CDR3 DNA sequence: TGTGCCAGTAGTATGGACGCGGGACAGGGTCAAGATACGCAGTATTTT. Translating gives CASSMDAGQGQDTQYF.

This chain connects TRBV21-1 to TRBJ1-2. TRBV21-1 is recorded as a pseudogene. The CDR3 is made up of 18 amino acids. For the CDR3, the DNA is TGTGCCAGCAGCAACCGACCAATAAGTCGGGCCGAGGGATATGGCTACACCTTC. It yields the protein CASSNRPISRAEGYGYTF.

The genes are TRBV6-5 and TRBJ1-1, with TRBD1 as a possible D gene (5 bases). The CDR3 is 16 residues long. Per germline, CDR1 MNHEY and CDR2 SVGAGI. Trimming took off 2 bases at V and 4 bases at J, with 17 bases between the two ends. The CDR3 reads CASSYPPGLASTEAFF. DNA of the CDR3: TGTGCCAGCAGTTACCCCCCGGGACTAGCGTCCACTGAAGCTTTCTTT.

This chain connects TRBV7-2 to TRBJ2-5, with a weak D call TRBD2 (5 bases). Per the germline V gene, CDR1 is SGHTA and CDR2 is FQGNSA. Trimming cost V 1 base and J 4 bases, with 10 bases left between them. The CDR3 has 14 amino acids. The CDR3 DNA follows: TGTGCCAGCAGCTTAGGTGGCGGGCGAGAGACCCAGTACTTC. It yields the protein CASSLGGGRETQYF. Based on the CDR3 plus reference TRBV7-2 and TRBJ2-5, the full variable domain is GAGVSQSPSNKVTEKGKDVELRCDPISGHTALYWYRQSLGQGLEFLIYFQGNSAPDKSGLPSDRFSAERTGGSVSTLTIQRTQQEDSAVYLCASSLGGGRETQYFGPGTRLLVL.

The V and J genes are TRBV5-4 and TRBJ2-7, with D perhaps matching TRBD2 (5 bases). CDR1 and CDR2 (germline): SGHNT, YYREEE (reference sequence). The CDR3 has 16 amino acids. The germline V and J ends were trimmed by 4 bases and 4 bases, with 21 bases remaining between them. The CDR3 bases are TGTGCCAGCAGCGCGGGTCCATCTGCCCTCCTATACGAGCAGTACTTC. This translates into CASSAGPSALLYEQYF.

This chain links TRBV11-3 with TRBJ2-1, with 13 bases fitting TRBD2. J was trimmed by 10 bases and V by 5 bases; bases with no gene match: 8. CDR3 size: 15 residues. Germline lookup yields CDR1 SGHNT and CDR2 YENEEA. The CDR3 is CASSQGLAGREEQFF. The CDR3 DNA is TGTGCCAGCAGCCAGGGACTAGCGGGACGAGAGGAGCAGTTCTTC. Supplemented by reference TRBV11-3 and TRBJ2-1, the full variable domain reads EAGVVQSPRYKIIEKKQPVAFWCNPISGHNTLYWYLQNLGQGPELLIRYENEEAVDDSQLPKDRFSAERLKGVDSTLKIQPAELGDSAVYLCASSQGLAGREEQFFGPGTRLTVL.

This clone was seen more than once but under ten times. Written as DNA, the CDR3 is TGTGCCAGCAGCCAAGATAAGGGACAGGGGGCGCGAGGCTACACCTTC. It specifies CASSQDKGQGARGYTF. This chain links TRBV3-1 (or the pseudogene TRBV3-2) with TRBJ1-2, with 12 bases matching TRBD1. The germline gives CDR1 LGHDT, CDR2 YNNKEL (reference sequence). The ends lost 0 bases at V and 8 bases at J; junction bases unmatched: 7. The CDR3 totals 16 residues.

V is TRBV28 and J is TRBJ1-2; no clear D. Germline V lookup: CDR1 MDHEN, CDR2 SYDVKM. This CDR3 has 12 amino acids. The V and J ends lost 4 bases and 5 bases respectively, with 8 bases between them. This chain's CDR3 is CASSYLQYGYTF. The CDR3 nucleotides are TGTGCCAGCAGTTACCTACAGTATGGCTACACCTTC.

The chain combines TRBV2 with TRBJ1-1, with D hard to call. In germline, CDR1 is SNHLY, CDR2 FYNNEI. This CDR3 has 15 residues. The CDR3 sequence is CAIKRQTLPNTEAFF. The CDR3 DNA reads as TGTGCAATTAAACGACAAACACTCCCAAACACTGAAGCTTTCTTT.

The chain has TRBV30 and TRBJ1-4; D is undetermined. The germline gives CDR1 GTSNPN, CDR2 SVGIG (reference sequence). Trimming took 0 bases from V and 1 from J, leaving 0 bases between them. The CDR3 contains 12 residues. The CDR3 DNA is TGTGCCTGGAGTGTAACTAATGAAAAACTGTTTTTT. This encodes CAWSVTNEKLFF.

The genes are TRBV7-2 and TRBJ1-2, with 9 bases fitting TRBD1. The germline V gene encodes CDR1 SGHTA and CDR2 FQGNSA. The CDR3 extends over 15 amino acids. The ends lost 0 bases at V and 6 bases at J; junction bases unmatched: 5. The CDR3 loop reads CASSLAPDRGDGYTF. CDR3 nucleotide sequence: TGTGCCAGCAGCTTAGCGCCGGACAGGGGAGATGGCTACACCTTC.

The V and J genes are TRBV11-3 and TRBJ2-7; 7 bases are a match to TRBD2. Germline V gene lookup returns CDR1 SGHNT and CDR2 YENEEA. CDR3 length: 14 amino acids. Unmatched junction bases numbered 10, after V lost 5 bases and J lost 6 bases. DNA of the CDR3: TGTGCCAGCAGCCCGGGGACTATTTTGCCCGAGCAGTACTTC. This sequence encodes CASSPGTILPEQYF.

V usage is TRBV5-1 and J usage is TRBJ2-7; 8 bases align to TRBD1. The CDR3 loop spans 17 amino acids. With V trimmed by 0 bases and J by 3 bases, 11 bases remained unmatched. Germline-derived CDR1 and CDR2 are SGHRS and YFSETQ. The CDR3 sequence is CASSLAPIAGGRYEQYF. Written as DNA, the CDR3 is TGCGCCAGCAGCTTGGCGCCGATAGCAGGGGGCCGCTACGAGCAGTACTTC.

A note on this clone: At one end the junction does not follow the germline gene, possibly because of a read error. V usage is TRBV19 and J usage is TRBJ2-7; 7 bases are a match to TRBD1. The CDR3 spans 13 residues. CDR1 is LNHDA, CDR2 SQIVND, per germline (reference sequence). As DNA, the CDR3 is TGTGCCAGTAGTAGACAGGGATCCTTCGAGCAGTACTTC. Protein: CASSRQGSFEQYF.

This rearrangement joins TRBV5-1 to TRBJ1-1, with 10 bases that match TRBD1. The CDR3 runs to 14 residues. The germline CDR1 and CDR2 sequences are SGHRS and YFSETQ. V shed 6 bases and J 5 bases; nucleotides not matched to a gene: 7. The CDR3 loop is CASISGTGETEAFF. The CDR3 bases are TGCGCCAGCATCTCAGGGACAGGGGAGACTGAAGCTTTCTTT.

The chain has TRBV7-3 and TRBJ1-1; D is undetermined. The CDR3 spans 17 residues. The V gene's germline CDR1 is SGHTA and CDR2 FQGTGA. V dropped 5 bases and J dropped 4 bases, with 23 bases sitting between them. CDR3 bases: TGTGCCAGCAGCATATCGAACCGGGAGATGTCAGCCACTGAAGCTTTCTTT. Amino acids: CASSISNREMSATEAFF.